One and the same sample provided the 2 T cell receptor beta chains below, sequenced in a study of blood T cells in healthy people across ages. A sample-barcoded 5' primer and a J-beta primer mix were used in a second PCR of roughly 7 to 11 cycles. A single record per CDR3 protein comes from TCRdb applying MiXCR to the 5' RACE reads. The profile shows roughly 680,000 distinct CDR3 sequences, 21% of them singletons. The sample was blood. The receptors stem from a man aged 70-80 years in good health.

This clonotype was seen repeatedly, ten times or more. The rearrangement joins TRBV7-3 to TRBJ2-4; D remains ambiguous. V gave up 7 bases and J gave up 0 bases, with 16 bases separating them. This CDR3 is 16 amino acids long. Germline lookup yields CDR1 SGHTA and CDR2 FQGTGA. CDR3 sequence reads: CASNPPGWLAKNIQYF. The CDR3 region has the DNA TGTGCCAGCAACCCCCCAGGATGGTTAGCCAAAAACATTCAGTACTTC.

The chain recombines TRBV9 with TRBJ2-4; the match to TRBD1 covers 7 bases. V lost 5 bases to trimming and J lost 0 bases; unmatched junction nucleotides: 8. The CDR3 has 16 amino acids. Per the germline V gene, CDR1 is SGDLS and CDR2 is YYNGEE. The CDR3 DNA sequence: TGTGCCAGCAGAGTGGACAGGACACTAGCCAAAAACATTCAGTACTTC. Its protein product is CASRVDRTLAKNIQYF.